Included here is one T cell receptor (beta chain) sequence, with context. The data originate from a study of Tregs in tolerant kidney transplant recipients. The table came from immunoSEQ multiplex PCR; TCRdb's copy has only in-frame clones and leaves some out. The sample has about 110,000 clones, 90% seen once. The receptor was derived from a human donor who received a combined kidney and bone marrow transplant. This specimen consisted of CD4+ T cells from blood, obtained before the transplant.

The CDR3 nucleotides are TGTGCCAGCTCACTACTGACCCCTGGAGCCTACAATGAGCAGTTCTTC. It yields the protein CASSLLTPGAYNEQFF. The J gene is TRBJ2-1, the V gene TRBV18; no definite D call. CDR3 size: 16 residues. The V and J ends lost 4 bases and 2 bases respectively, with 15 bases between them. Germline V gene sequence: CDR1 KGHSH, CDR2 LQKENI. Full variable domain (missing parts from reference TRBV18 and TRBJ2-1): NAGVMQNPRHLVRRRGQEARLRCSPMKGHSHVYWYRQLPEEGLKFMVYLQKENIIDESGMPKERFSAEFPKEGPSILRIQQVVRGDSAAYFCASSLLTPGAYNEQFFGPGTRLTVL.